The 10 T cell receptor beta chains reported below all come from one sample, sequenced in a study of HIV-infected patients and healthy controls. About 550 ng RNA was reverse transcribed with alpha and beta constant-region primers. Separate chain-specific third strand synthesis with multiplexing indices produced the alpha and beta libraries. One entry per CDR3 protein, called by TCRdb with MiXCR from the 5' RACE reads. The table shows more than 15,000 distinct CDR3 sequences, with approximately 8.3% occurring only once. All unsorted peripheral T cells were captured because whole blood was used without fractionation. Sequencing input: blood. The source is an adult in good health.

By frequency in the sample, this clonotype is medium-sized. The chain carries TRBV13 and TRBJ1-1; D is undetermined. The V end was cut by 0 bases, the J end by 5 bases, with 7 bases between. The CDR3 contains 13 residues. CDR1 is PRHDT, CDR2 FYEKMQ, per germline (reference sequence). The CDR3: CASSLGYGTEAFF. Here the CDR3 DNA reads TGTGCCAGCAGCTTAGGGTACGGTACTGAAGCTTTCTTT.

This clonotype was detected many times. The chain uses TRBV10-3 and TRBJ2-1; 10 nucleotides align to TRBD2. Trimming removed 8 bases from V and 4 bases from J; junction bases left unmatched: 5. CDR3 length equals 14 residues. The germline gives CDR1 ENHRY, CDR2 SYGVKD. CDR3 in amino acids: CAISKREGYNEQFF. The CDR3 DNA is TGTGCCATCTCAAAGCGGGAGGGGTACAATGAGCAGTTCTTC.

Relative to its sample, this clonotype is medium-sized. This chain joins TRBV5-5 and TRBJ1-2; TRBD1 might be the D (6 bases). V lost 1 base and J 5 bases, leaving 12 bases between the germline ends. Per the germline V gene, CDR1 is SGHKS and CDR2 is YYEKEE (reference sequence). This CDR3 region has 14 residues. The CDR3 DNA follows: TGTGCCAGCAGCTTGCGGGACAACGGTTATGGCTACACCTTC. This gives the protein CASSLRDNGYGYTF. Looking up the rest from reference TRBV5-5 and TRBJ1-2 gives the full variable domain: DAGVTQSPTHLIKTRGQQVTLRCSPISGHKSVSWYQQVLGQGPQFIFQYYEKEERGRGNFPDRFSARQFPNYSSELNVNALLLGDSALYLCASSLRDNGYGYTFGSGTRLTVV.

There are many counts of this clonotype. The chain joins TRBV19 to TRBJ2-1; 9 nucleotides line up with TRBD1. Germline V gene data show CDR1 as LNHDA and CDR2 as SQIVND (reference sequence). With V trimmed by 5 bases and J by 4 bases, 6 bases remained unmatched. This CDR3 contains 15 residues. The CDR3 loop reads CASSSGTGFYNEQFF. Written as DNA, the CDR3 is TGTGCCAGTAGTTCCGGGACAGGGTTTTACAATGAGCAGTTCTTC.

This clonotype was recorded many times. The chain carries TRBV29-1 and TRBJ2-1; no firm D call. Germline assignment: CDR1 SQVTM and CDR2 ANQGSEA. The CDR3 contains 15 residues. The V end was cut by 4 bases, the J end by 5 bases, with 18 bases between. The CDR3 reads CSVVLGRQLHNEQFF. The CDR3 coding sequence is TGCAGCGTTGTACTTGGGCGGCAGCTCCACAATGAGCAGTTCTTC.

By proportion, this clonotype is medium-sized (0.01 to 0.1%). The chain couples TRBV2 to TRBJ2-1, with 14 bases that match TRBD2. The J segment lost 2 bases and the V segment lost 6 bases, leaving 0 bases of the junction unmatched. Germline loops: CDR1 SNHLY, CDR2 FYNNEI. This CDR3 is 15 amino acids long. As DNA, the CDR3 is TGTGCCAGCAGGACTAGCGGGAGGGCCTACAATGAGCAGTTCTTC. This translates into CASRTSGRAYNEQFF.

This clonotype was counted ten times or more. The chain links TRBV5-1 to TRBJ2-2; D unresolved. Between the trimmed V and J ends, which lost 2 bases and 0 bases, there was a span of 5 bases. Per the germline V gene, CDR1 is SGHRS and CDR2 is YFSETQ. The CDR3 length is 14 residues. Written as DNA, the CDR3 is TGCGCCAGCAGCTTCACAGCGAACACCGGGGAGCTGTTTTTT. It encodes CASSFTANTGELFF.

Details on this clonotype: Being one base from a much bigger clone, this may be a read error. This chain joins TRBV18 and TRBJ1-2, with a tentative D call TRBD1 (5 bases). The CDR3 loop spans 15 amino acids. Per the germline V gene, CDR1 is KGHSH and CDR2 is LQKENI. V lost 1 base and J lost 6, with 15 bases in between. Here the CDR3 DNA reads TGTGCCAGCTCACCACGGGACCCTGTCGCGCATGGCTACACCTTC. Its translation is CASSPRDPVAHGYTF.

This clonotype is medium-sized within its sample. J is TRBJ2-6 and V is TRBV10-3; D unclear. Germline V CDR1 and CDR2: ENHRY, SYGVKD. This CDR3 is built from 19 residues. V shed 2 bases and J shed 0 bases, with 17 bases lying between them. The CDR3: CAISERTVYILSGANVLTF. CDR3 bases: TGTGCCATCAGTGAGAGGACGGTATATATTCTCTCTGGGGCCAACGTCCTGACTTTC.

The table lists this clonotype with many counts. This chain links TRBV9 with TRBJ2-6; D is ambiguous. V lost 1 base and J lost 0, with 11 bases in between. This CDR3 region has 17 residues. Germline-derived CDR1 and CDR2 are SGDLS and YYNGEE. In DNA form, the CDR3 reads TGTGCCAGCAGCGTATCATGGGATAGCTCTGGGGCCAACGTCCTGACTTTC. Its protein is CASSVSWDSSGANVLTF.